The clone carrying this T cell receptor beta chain was seen only once. Its antigen remains unknown. This entry belongs to a study of T cell repertoires in cytomegalovirus infection. Study context: An indication of both CMV infection and matching HLA type came from public TCR beta signatures.

V was shortened by 2 bases and J by 4 bases, with 8 bases between the two germline ends. CDR3 length: 13 residues. Each CDR3 protein is one row after TCRdb ran MiXCR on the reads. In the table there are roughly 180,000 distinct CDR3 sequences, approximately 30% of which are singletons. The study's findings and limits: Pooled public TCR beta family frequency picked out CMV carriers with the relevant HLA. There were HLA-C-restricted CMV-specific TCR beta clonotypes dominating the ex vivo response.

This clonotype was obtained from a human donor in good health (CMV status not recorded). Some clones in this sample may be carry-over from other donors' samples. The V and J genes are TRBV12-3 or TRBV12-4 and TRBJ1-1, with D unclear. Source material: PBMCs. The DNA of the CDR3 is TGTGCCAGCAGTTTAAGTGAGGGCACTGAAGCTTTCTTT. Its protein product is CASSLSEGTEAFF.